Below, 13 T cell receptor beta chains from the same sample are listed, as sequenced in a study of T cell responses to AZD1222 COVID-19 vaccine (dated by TCRdb to about 2021). Library generation was performed with the immunoSEQ multiplex PCR assay. TCRdb took this table from immuneACCESS and kept in-frame rearrangements with V and J called. Such tables lack part of the clones; where checked against another copy, unresolved V genes explain under half of the gap, and the rest is unexplained. The sample contains more than 85,000 clones, over 85% of them found a single time. The ten largest clonotypes hold almost 2.5% of the sample. Interpreted using the paper, the time point label stands for: about 28 days (+/-7) after the second vaccine dose. The source was peripheral blood, collected 28 days after the second AZD1222 dose. These receptors were collected from an adult who received the AZD1222 COVID-19 vaccine.

The chain employs TRBV7-9 and TRBJ1-1, with D possibly TRBD1 on 5 matching bases. Germline V gene data show CDR1 as SEHNR and CDR2 as FQNEAQ (reference sequence). The CDR3 has 13 residues. V gave up 2 bases and J gave up 1 base, with 5 bases separating them. The CDR3 here is CASSLQGNTEAFF. The DNA of the CDR3 is TGTGCCAGCAGCTTACAGGGGAACACTGAAGCTTTCTTT.

V and J are TRBV5-1 and TRBJ1-1, with TRBD1 as a possible D gene (5 bases). The CDR3 consists of 13 residues. Per germline, CDR1 SGHRS and CDR2 YFSETQ. Trimming stripped 4 bases from V and 2 bases from J, with 9 bases between. This CDR3 reads CASSLGDNTEAFF. CDR3 DNA: TGCGCCAGCAGCCTAGGGGATAACACTGAAGCTTTCTTT.

Only one count was recorded for this clone. The rearrangement uses TRBV3-1 (or the pseudogene TRBV3-2) and TRBJ2-2; possible D gene TRBD1, 6 bases. V was trimmed by 4 bases and J by 5 bases, leaving 11 bases between them. The CDR3 is 14 residues long. Germline assignment: CDR1 LGHDT and CDR2 YNNKEL (reference sequence). Written as DNA, the CDR3 is TGTGCCAGCAGCCCGCAACAGGGAACCGGGGAGCTGTTTTTT. Protein sequence: CASSPQQGTGELFF.

This clone was detected once. This chain uses TRBV5-1 with TRBJ1-2; D is unclear. Trimming left V 3 bases short and J 4 bases short, with 16 bases between. In germline, CDR1 is SGHRS, CDR2 YFSETQ. The CDR3 is 15 amino acids. CDR3 DNA sequence: TGCGCCAGCAGCTCCTTCCGGGAAAGTCCCTATGGCTACACCTTC. Amino acids: CASSSFRESPYGYTF. Supplemented by reference TRBV5-1 and TRBJ1-2, the full variable domain reads KAGVTQTPRYLIKTRGQQVTLSCSPISGHRSVSWYQQTPGQGLQFLFEYFSETQRNKGNFPGRFSGRQFSNSRSEMNVSTLELGDSALYLCASSSFRESPYGYTFGSGTRLTVV.

The chain recombines TRBV5-4 with TRBJ1-2; D is ambiguous. V was trimmed by 2 bases and J by 3 bases, leaving 14 bases between them. Germline CDR1 and CDR2: SGHNT and YYREEE (reference sequence). The CDR3 is made up of 15 amino acids. The CDR3 nucleotides are TGTGCCAGCAGCTTCTACACATACCGGGACTATGGCTACACCTTC. It yields the protein CASSFYTYRDYGYTF.

The chain employs TRBV10-3 and TRBJ1-2; 8 bases line up with TRBD1. CDR1 ENHRY and CDR2 SYGVKD come from the germline V gene. This CDR3 has 14 amino acids. The V and J ends lost 3 bases and 6 bases, in that order; junction bases with no gene match: 6. The CDR3 is CAISDKGQGHGYTF. DNA for the CDR3: TGTGCCATCAGTGATAAAGGACAGGGCCATGGCTACACCTTC.

The CDR3 loop is CASSHDGNTIYF. As DNA, the CDR3 is TGTGCCAGCAGCCACGACGGAAACACCATATATTTT. The genes are TRBV7-3 and TRBJ1-3, with D unclear. The CDR3 loop spans 12 amino acids. Germline CDR1 is SGHTA and CDR2 is FQGTGA. Trimming removed 5 bases from V and 4 bases from J, with 6 bases in between.

The chain combines TRBV6-5 with TRBJ2-2; TRBD1 matches at 9 bases. V lost 6 bases to trimming and J lost 5 bases; unmatched junction nucleotides: 4. Germline CDR1 reads MNHEY; CDR2 reads SVGAGI. CDR3 length: 14 residues. CDR3 sequence (DNA): TGTGCCAGCAGGGGGACAGGGCGGACCGGGGAGCTGTTTTTT. Its translation: CASRGTGRTGELFF.

This chain uses TRBV18 with TRBJ1-4; a possible D gene is TRBD1 (6 bases). Germline-derived CDR1 and CDR2 are KGHSH and LQKENI. The CDR3 consists of 14 residues. Trimming pared 3 bases from V and 10 bases from J, leaving 15 bases between. CDR3 residues: CASSPGGNRGKLFF. The CDR3, as DNA: TGTGCCAGCTCACCGGGGGGCAATAGAGGAAAACTGTTTTTT. The full variable domain, completed using reference TRBV18 and TRBJ1-4, is NAGVMQNPRHLVRRRGQEARLRCSPMKGHSHVYWYRQLPEEGLKFMVYLQKENIIDESGMPKERFSAEFPKEGPSILRIQQVVRGDSAAYFCASSPGGNRGKLFFGSGTQLSVL.

V and J are TRBV7-2 and TRBJ2-5; TRBD2 aligns across 13 bases. Germline loops: CDR1 SGHTA, CDR2 FQGNSA. Unmatched junction bases numbered 3, after V lost 1 base and J lost 1 base. The CDR3 length is 17 residues. CDR3: CASSLGTSGGPQETQYF. Written as DNA, the CDR3 is TGTGCCAGCAGCTTAGGGACTAGCGGGGGACCCCAAGAGACCCAGTACTTC. Supplemented by reference TRBV7-2 and TRBJ2-5, the full variable domain reads GAGVSQSPSNKVTEKGKDVELRCDPISGHTALYWYRQSLGQGLEFLIYFQGNSAPDKSGLPSDRFSAERTGGSVSTLTIQRTQQEDSAVYLCASSLGTSGGPQETQYFGPGTRLLVL.

The V call is TRBV20-1, the J call TRBJ2-7; 7 nucleotides align to TRBD2. The CDR3 runs to 14 residues. V lost 3 bases, J lost 0 bases, and 5 bases stayed unmatched. Germline values: CDR1 DFQATT, CDR2 SNEGSKA (reference sequence). CDR3 DNA: TGCAGTGCTAGTCCCAGCGGGGACTCCTACGAGCAGTACTTC. It yields the protein CSASPSGDSYEQYF.

The chain carries TRBV13 and TRBJ2-7, with TRBD2 as a possible D gene (6 bases). The CDR3 sequence is 13 residues long. Germline CDR1 PRHDT, CDR2 FYEKMQ (reference sequence). The V gene lost 6 bases and the J gene lost 4 bases, with 13 bases spanning the gap. The CDR3 coding sequence is TGTGCCAGCAGGCCCCATAGCGGATACGAGCAGTACTTC. This translates into CASRPHSGYEQYF.

The rearrangement uses TRBV7-9 and TRBJ1-6, with D perhaps matching TRBD1 (5 bases). Germline V lookup: CDR1 SEHNR, CDR2 FQNEAQ (reference sequence). CDR3 length: 16 amino acids. With 2 bases removed from V and 10 bases from J, the gap between germline ends came to 18 bases. For the CDR3, the DNA is TGTGCCAGCAGCTTACAGTCCCCCGACAGTGGCTCACCCCTCCACTTT. As protein: CASSLQSPDSGSPLHF.